Presented here are 30 T cell receptor beta chains from one specimen sequenced in a study of regulatory T cells in long-lasting Graves disease. Through Arm-PCR of CDR3 regions and iRepertoire HTBI primers, TCR beta libraries were built. MiXCR, applied by TCRdb to the multiplex PCR reads, yields one record per CDR3 protein. The table includes roughly 400,000 distinct CDR3 sequences, roughly a fifth detected once. Described time point: persistent/refractory GD, antithyroid drugs over 5 years with positive TRAb. The TCR library used RNA extracted from PBMCs. Sequences were derived from peripheral blood mononuclear cells (PBMCs), sampled when the disease was refractory, from a patient treated with antithyroid drugs. These receptors were collected from a female donor with Graves disease.

Many counts were recorded for this clonotype. This chain links TRBV11-3 with TRBJ2-7; D is possibly TRBD1 or TRBD2 (5 bases each). V dropped 3 bases and J dropped 6 bases, with 9 bases sitting between them. There are 12 residues in the CDR3. Germline CDR1 reads SGHNT; CDR2 reads YENEEA. CDR3 DNA: TGTGCCAGCAGCTTCTCTGGGGGCGAGCAGTACTTC. Protein sequence: CASSFSGGEQYF.

This clonotype turned up a few times. This chain uses TRBV20-1 with TRBJ2-1; 10 bases map to TRBD1. Germline V gene sequence: CDR1 DFQATT, CDR2 SNEGSKA (reference sequence). The J segment lost 7 bases and the V segment lost 6 bases, leaving 9 bases of the junction unmatched. This CDR3 comprises 14 residues. Here the CDR3 reads CSADPGTGVNEQFF. DNA for the CDR3: TGCAGTGCAGATCCCGGGACAGGGGTGAATGAGCAGTTCTTC.

This clonotype was seen ten or more times. This chain links TRBV24-1 with TRBJ2-5; D call uncertain. From germline, CDR1 is KGHDR and CDR2 SFDVKD. Trimming took off 2 bases at V and 1 base at J, with 4 bases between the two ends. There are 13 residues in the CDR3. The CDR3 DNA is TGTGCCACCAGTGATTCCGCCCAAGAGACCCAGTACTTC. Protein sequence: CATSDSAQETQYF.

This clonotype was detected many times. The chain links TRBV27 to TRBJ2-7; the D is unclear. This CDR3 comprises 15 residues. Germline V lookup: CDR1 MNHEY, CDR2 SMNVEV (reference sequence). V lost 8 bases, J lost 3 bases, and 20 bases lay in between. The DNA for the CDR3 is TGTGCCAGCGGAGTTCCTGGGGTTGGCAACTACGAGCAGTACTTC. Its translation is CASGVPGVGNYEQYF.

This clonotype was found a few times. The J gene is TRBJ1-1, the V gene TRBV7-9; possibly TRBD1 for D (6 bases). V lost 6 bases and J lost 3, with 14 bases in between. This CDR3 spans 14 amino acids. Germline V gene sequence: CDR1 SEHNR, CDR2 FQNEAQ (reference sequence). The chain's CDR3 is CASRTTGSDTEAFF. In DNA form, the CDR3 reads TGTGCCAGCAGGACAACAGGGTCTGACACTGAAGCTTTCTTT.

This clonotype was seen many times. This chain connects TRBV20-1 to TRBJ1-6, with 7 bases aligning to TRBD1. The CDR3 has 16 amino acids. The germline V gene has CDR1 DFQATT and CDR2 SNEGSKA (reference sequence). V lost 8 bases to trimming and J lost 0 bases; unmatched junction nucleotides: 10. The CDR3 DNA sequence: TGCAGTCCACTAATACAGGGGAGCTCCTATAATTCACCCCTCCACTTT. Its protein product is CSPLIQGSSYNSPLHF.

For this clonotype: A read error is possible here, since a much larger clone lies one base away. The CDR3 reads CASSERGAGFSEKLFF. In DNA, the CDR3 is TGTGCCAGCAGTGAGAGAGGGGCAGGGTTTAGTGAAAAACTGTTTTTT. The chain has TRBV28 and TRBJ1-4; D perhaps matches TRBD1 (5 bases). The V gene's germline CDR1 is MDHEN and CDR2 SYDVKM. This CDR3 spans 16 amino acids. Trimming removed 5 bases from V and 7 bases from J, with 20 bases in between.

This clonotype showed up just a few times. CDR3 region: CSARAGSSGANVLTF. DNA of the CDR3: TGCAGTGCTAGAGCCGGTTCCTCTGGGGCCAACGTCCTGACTTTC. V is TRBV20-1 and J is TRBJ2-6; D remains unclear. The CDR3 sequence is 15 residues long. Looked up from germline, CDR1 is DFQATT and CDR2 is SNEGSKA (reference sequence). Trimming took off 1 base at V and 0 bases at J, with 7 bases between the two ends.

The V and J genes are TRBV20-1 and TRBJ2-7; the D is unclear. This CDR3 spans 13 amino acids. Trimming pared 0 bases from V and 1 base from J, leaving 7 bases between. CDR1 is DFQATT and CDR2 is SNEGSKA in the germline V gene (reference sequence). The CDR3 coding sequence is TGCAGTGCTAGAGATATTGTTTCCTACGAGCAGTACTTC. As protein: CSARDIVSYEQYF.

This clonotype was counted many times. V gene TRBV2 combines with J gene TRBJ1-1; TRBD1 matches 9 bases. This CDR3 spans 13 amino acids. Germline trimming cut 6 bases from V and 7 bases from J; bases unmatched to any gene: 6. CDR1 and CDR2 (germline): SNHLY, FYNNEI. Written as DNA, the CDR3 is TGTGCCAGCAGGTCTGACAGGGGGGTTGAAGCTTTCTTT. Translation gives CASRSDRGVEAFF.

The genes are TRBV5-1 and TRBJ2-4; no clear D gene. V lost 3 bases and J lost 3, with 16 bases in between. CDR3 size: 16 residues. The V gene's germline CDR1 is SGHRS and CDR2 YFSETQ. The CDR3: CASSSGLLSGKNIQYF. CDR3 nucleotides: TGCGCCAGCAGCTCTGGCCTCCTGTCGGGCAAAAACATTCAGTACTTC.

This clonotype was observed at least ten times. The rearrangement joins TRBV20-1 to TRBJ2-7; 9 nucleotides line up with TRBD1. V dropped 0 bases and J dropped 0; count of bases not matched to a gene: 3. The germline V gene encodes CDR1 DFQATT and CDR2 SNEGSKA (reference sequence). This CDR3 is built from 15 residues. As DNA, the CDR3 is TGCAGTGCTAGAGATCCGGGACAGGGCTCCTACGAGCAGTACTTC. Protein sequence: CSARDPGQGSYEQYF.

CDR3 residues: CASSPVGPLRILYNEQFF. As DNA, the CDR3 is TGTGCCAGCAGCCCCGTCGGTCCCCTGAGGATCCTTTACAATGAGCAGTTCTTC. The rearrangement uses TRBV7-8 and TRBJ2-1, with D uncertain. V lost 5 bases, J lost 4 bases, and 24 bases lay in between. CDR3 length equals 18 residues. Germline V CDR1 and CDR2: SGHVS, FQNEAQ.

This clonotype appeared many times. The rearrangement joins TRBV12-3 or TRBV12-4 to TRBJ2-7; 10 nucleotides line up with TRBD1. The CDR3 is 14 amino acids. J was trimmed by 2 bases and V by 8 bases; bases with no gene match: 6. The CDR3 here is CASGGDRGPYEQYF. The CDR3, as DNA: TGTGCCAGCGGCGGGGACAGGGGACCCTACGAGCAGTACTTC.

This clonotype was recorded a few times. This chain links TRBV9 with TRBJ2-5; 9 bases are shared with TRBD2. The germline V gene has CDR1 SGDLS and CDR2 YYNGEE. Trimming removed 0 bases from V and 1 base from J; junction bases left unmatched: 22. The CDR3 spans 22 residues. CDR3 region: CASSVEALEGSGSSPPQETQYF. Written as DNA, the CDR3 is TGTGCCAGCAGCGTAGAAGCCCTTGAAGGTAGCGGGAGTTCGCCGCCCCAAGAGACCCAGTACTTC.

At least ten counts were recorded for this clonotype. The chain carries TRBV7-8 and TRBJ1-5; 7 bases map to TRBD1. The CDR3 runs 14 residues. Trimming took 5 bases from V and 6 from J; bases not matched to a gene: 7. Germline V CDR1 and CDR2: SGHVS, FQNEAQ. In DNA form, the CDR3 reads TGTGCCAGCAGCCACGACAGGGTCGGTCAGCCCCAGCATTTT. Amino acid sequence: CASSHDRVGQPQHF.

The sample holds many counts of this clonotype. V is TRBV28 and J is TRBJ1-2; D not certain. Germline CDR1 is MDHEN and CDR2 is SYDVKM. Deletions cut 3 bases from V and 5 bases from J, with 10 bases between. This CDR3 contains 13 residues. This CDR3 reads CASSFRLGYGYTF. In DNA form, the CDR3 reads TGTGCCAGCAGTTTTCGGTTGGGGTATGGCTACACCTTC.

The chain carries TRBV6-2 or TRBV6-3 and TRBJ1-5; 7 positions match TRBD1. The ends lost 3 bases at V and 5 bases at J; junction bases unmatched: 1. The CDR3 covers 13 residues. Germline V gene sequence: CDR1 MNHEY, CDR2 SVGEGT. This chain's CDR3 is CASSYQGDQPQHF. As DNA, the CDR3 is TGTGCCAGCAGTTATCAGGGGGATCAGCCCCAGCATTTT.

This clonotype was picked up many times. The V call is TRBV7-9, the J call TRBJ2-7; weak D call: TRBD2 (5 bases). The V gene lost 1 base and the J gene lost 4 bases, with 11 bases spanning the gap. CDR1 and CDR2 (germline): SEHNR, FQNEAQ (reference sequence). The CDR3 loop spans 14 amino acids. CDR3 region: CASSLDWESYEQYF. The CDR3 DNA reads as TGTGCCAGCAGCTTAGATTGGGAGTCGTACGAGCAGTACTTC.

V and J are TRBV6-1 and TRBJ1-6, with D unresolved. Germline-derived CDR1 and CDR2 are MNHNS and SASEGT. The CDR3 length is 14 residues. Trimming shortened V by 6 bases and J by 5 bases, and 11 bases separated the two germline ends. CDR3 nucleotide sequence: TGTGCCAGCAGCGTCGCGTCGGATAATTCACCCCTCCACTTT. As protein: CASSVASDNSPLHF.

V usage is TRBV28 and J usage is TRBJ2-1, with TRBD2 matching 7 bases. Germline lookup yields CDR1 MDHEN and CDR2 SYDVKM. The CDR3 is 16 residues long. Germline trimming cut 2 bases from V and 6 bases from J; bases unmatched to any gene: 10. The CDR3 coding sequence is TGTGCCAGCAGTTTAGGGACCGGGACTACTAGCAATGAGCAGTTCTTC. Translating it yields CASSLGTGTTSNEQFF.

V usage is TRBV12-3 or TRBV12-4 and J usage is TRBJ2-1; no clear D gene. Trimming took 10 bases from V and 0 from J, leaving 16 bases between them. This CDR3 has 15 residues. Here the CDR3 reads CATVRAGSSYNEQFF. DNA of the CDR3: TGTGCCACCGTCCGCGCCGGTAGCTCCTACAATGAGCAGTTCTTC.

This clonotype was detected ten times or more. The chain carries TRBV6-9 and TRBJ2-7; D remains unclear. The CDR3 spans 14 residues. Germline lookup yields CDR1 MNHGY and CDR2 SVAAGI. V was shortened by 3 bases and J by 0 bases, with 9 bases between the two germline ends. CDR3: CASSYVQDSYEQYF. The CDR3 DNA follows: TGTGCCAGCAGTTACGTCCAGGACTCCTACGAGCAGTACTTC.

This clonotype was observed many times. The rearrangement joins TRBV24-1 to TRBJ2-1; 15 bases map to TRBD2. This CDR3 is built from 19 residues. Germline trimming cut 4 bases from V and 6 bases from J; bases unmatched to any gene: 12. Germline values: CDR1 KGHDR, CDR2 SFDVKD. The CDR3 loop is CATSDQRTSGRAGSNEQFF. The CDR3 region has the DNA TGTGCCACCAGTGACCAAAGGACTAGCGGGAGGGCCGGCTCCAATGAGCAGTTCTTC.

This clonotype appeared many times. CDR3 sequence: CASSQGAQVAYEQYF. Here the CDR3 DNA reads TGTGCCAGCAGCCAAGGCGCTCAGGTGGCCTACGAGCAGTACTTC. The chain employs TRBV3-1 and TRBJ2-7; D is ambiguous. The CDR3 totals 15 residues. From germline, CDR1 is LGHDT and CDR2 YNNKEL (reference sequence). Trimming removed 1 base from V and 2 bases from J, with 12 bases in between.

The V gene is TRBV10-3, the J gene TRBJ2-1; 7 bases line up with TRBD1. Germline-derived CDR1 and CDR2 are ENHRY and SYGVKD. The CDR3 contains 16 residues. The V segment lost 5 bases and the J segment 8 bases; nucleotides outside the gene matches: 15. CDR3 sequence reads: CAISPFQGVGVDEQFF. The CDR3 coding sequence is TGTGCCATCAGTCCCTTCCAGGGGGTGGGAGTCGATGAGCAGTTCTTC.

This clonotype was seen a few times. The V call is TRBV3-1, the J call TRBJ2-7; TRBD2 aligns across 7 bases. The length of the CDR3 is 17 residues. Germline V lookup: CDR1 LGHDT, CDR2 YNNKEL (reference sequence). V was clipped by 0 bases and J by 3 bases; unmatched bases: 11. The CDR3 loop reads CASSQEPPGGLYYEQYF. CDR3 coding DNA: TGTGCCAGCAGCCAAGAACCGCCGGGGGGTTTGTACTACGAGCAGTACTTC.

The chain links TRBV7-9 to TRBJ2-7; TRBD1 matches at 10 bases. J lost 4 bases, V lost 4 bases, and 4 bases had no gene match. Germline-derived CDR1 and CDR2 are SEHNR and FQNEAQ (reference sequence). CDR3 size: 14 residues. The CDR3 bases are TGTGCCAGCAGCTGGGACAGGGGCAGTTACGAGCAGTACTTC. It codes for CASSWDRGSYEQYF.

This clonotype was picked up a small number of times. The chain is built from TRBV19 and TRBJ2-7; perhaps TRBD2 as D (5 bases). Trimming shortened V by 10 bases and J by 4 bases, and 11 bases separated the two germline ends. The germline V gene encodes CDR1 LNHDA and CDR2 SQIVND (reference sequence). This CDR3 has 11 amino acids. The DNA of the CDR3 is TGTGCCACCCGAGGGCCTTACGAGCAGTACTTC. It encodes CATRGPYEQYF.

This clonotype was counted many times. The chain carries TRBV12-3 or TRBV12-4 and TRBJ2-7; 8 bases line up with TRBD1. Unmatched junction bases numbered 16, after V lost 5 bases and J lost 4 bases. This CDR3 spans 17 amino acids. The CDR3 loop reads CASSPDRERKGSYEQYF. The DNA for the CDR3 is TGTGCCAGCAGTCCGGACAGGGAGAGGAAAGGGTCTTACGAGCAGTACTTC.